The entry below describes one T cell receptor (beta chain). Its target is not known. TCRdb reprocessed the reads via MiXCR and lists one record per CDR3 protein. The table shows approximately 280,000 distinct CDR3 sequences, with about 20% occurring only once. The entry originates in a study of T cell repertoires in cytomegalovirus infection. This clonotype originated in a human donor in good health (CMV status not recorded). Some clones in this sample may be carry-over from other donors' samples. Sequenced material: cultured PBMCs, taken from culture after CMV antigen stimulation.

The CDR3 reads CASSLGVGGELFF. CDR3 in DNA: TGTGCCAGCAGCTTGGGAGTAGGCGGGGAGCTGTTTTTT. The chain couples TRBV5-6 to TRBJ2-2; D remains unclear. The CDR3 has 13 amino acids. Germline V gene lookup returns CDR1 SGHDT and CDR2 YYEEEE. V was trimmed by 0 bases and J by 7 bases, leaving 7 bases between them.